The clone carrying this TCR beta chain was seen ten or more times. TCRdb redid the calling of the reads with MiXCR, one entry per CDR3 protein. The sample contains about 97,000 distinct CDR3 sequences, approximately 16% of which appear only once. This sample is part of a study of T cell repertoires in cytomegalovirus infection. Per germline, CDR1 SGHTA and CDR2 FQGNSA. Trimming left V 6 bases short and J 5 bases short, with 16 bases between. The length of the CDR3 is 14 residues. The V call is TRBV7-2, the J call TRBJ1-1; a possible D gene is TRBD1 (6 bases). The TCR originated in a human donor in good health (CMV status not recorded). Some clones in this sample may be carry-over from other donors' samples. Input material: PBMCs. The CDR3 DNA reads TGTGCCAGCAGACAACAGGGAGAAAGGACTGAAGCTTTCTTT. It is translated as CASRQQGERTEAFF.